The 26 T cell receptor beta chains listed next were all sequenced from one sample in a study of cytomegalovirus exposure and HLA in healthy donors. Use of 60 Vbeta and 13 Jbeta primers characterized the PCR. Method: immunoSEQ multiplex PCR; TCRdb's copy keeps in-frame clones and lacks some. There are more than 85,000 clones in the sample; about 70% occur only once, and roughly 3.2% lies in the top ten. Sequences were obtained from PBMCs. The origin of the receptors is a man aged 30 to 39 in good health and CMV-seronegative.

The chain joins TRBV5-1 to TRBJ2-1; maybe TRBD2 (5 bases). This CDR3 comprises 16 residues. Germline V lookup: CDR1 SGHRS, CDR2 YFSETQ. With 1 base removed from V and 4 bases from J, the gap between germline ends came to 15 bases. The CDR3 DNA is TGCGCCAGCAGCTTGTCCCTCAGCGGAGAATACAATGAGCAGTTCTTC. Amino acid sequence: CASSLSLSGEYNEQFF.

The rearrangement joins TRBV6-6 to TRBJ1-3; D gene uncertain. This CDR3 contains 11 residues. The germline V gene encodes CDR1 MNHNY and CDR2 SVGAGI (reference sequence). Trimming took 5 bases from V and 7 from J, leaving 6 bases between them. CDR3 coding DNA: TGTGCCAGCAGTAATCTGAACACCATATATTTT. As protein: CASSNLNTIYF.

This chain uses TRBV9 with TRBJ1-1; no firm D call. Trimming shortened V by 7 bases and J by 2 bases, and 6 bases separated the two germline ends. Germline V gene lookup returns CDR1 SGDLS and CDR2 YYNGEE. The length of the CDR3 is 11 residues. The CDR3 region is CASRGNTEAFF. CDR3 sequence (DNA): TGTGCCAGCCGGGGAAACACTGAAGCTTTCTTT. Supplemented by reference TRBV9 and TRBJ1-1, the full variable domain reads DSGVTQTPKHLITATGQRVTLRCSPRSGDLSVYWYQQSLDQGLQFLIQYYNGEERAKGNILERFSAQQFPDLHSELNLSSLELGDSALYFCASRGNTEAFFGQGTRLTVV.

This clone was observed a single time. This chain joins TRBV2 and TRBJ2-5; 9 positions agree with TRBD2. Germline lookup yields CDR1 SNHLY and CDR2 FYNNEI. The CDR3 has 16 residues. V shed 6 bases and J 2 bases; nucleotides not matched to a gene: 10. The CDR3 is CASRETSGSGQETQYF. The CDR3 DNA sequence: TGTGCCAGCAGGGAAACTAGCGGGTCGGGGCAAGAGACCCAGTACTTC.

The J gene is TRBJ2-3, the V gene TRBV21-1; the table's D call TRBD1 went unverified against the DNA. TRBV21-1 is recorded as a pseudogene. The CDR3 runs 14 residues. CDR3 DNA: TGTGCCAGCAGCATAGGGGTTTACACAGATACGCAGTATTTT. Encoded protein: CASSIGVYTDTQYF.

This clone was recorded a few times. The rearrangement links TRBV29-1 to TRBJ2-3; perhaps TRBD2 as D (6 bases). The ends were cut back, 4 bases at V and 2 bases at J, with 10 bases in the middle. Germline CDR1 reads SQVTM; CDR2 reads ANQGSEA. CDR3 length: 13 residues. As DNA, the CDR3 is TGCAGCGTTGGCGGGACCTACACAGATACGCAGTATTTT. Amino acids: CSVGGTYTDTQYF.

This chain connects TRBV5-6 to TRBJ2-4, with D possibly being TRBD1 (6 bases). V was shortened by 1 base and J by 0 bases, with 17 bases between the two germline ends. The CDR3 is 18 residues long. Per germline, CDR1 SGHDT and CDR2 YYEEEE. The CDR3 DNA reads as TGTGCCAGCAGCTTGACAGGGACCGTACCACTAGCCAAAAACATTCAGTACTTC. Translating it yields CASSLTGTVPLAKNIQYF.

The V call is TRBV5-4, the J call TRBJ2-1; TRBD2 matches 13 bases. V dropped 4 bases and J dropped 4; count of bases not matched to a gene: 8. CDR3 length: 17 residues. From germline, CDR1 is SGHNT and CDR2 YYREEE (reference sequence). CDR3 sequence: CASSPGLAGALYNEQFF. As DNA, the CDR3 is TGTGCCAGCAGCCCCGGACTAGCGGGAGCTCTTTACAATGAGCAGTTCTTC.

This chain's CDR3 is CASTRGGGEKLFF. In nucleotides, the CDR3 is TGTGCCAGCACCAGGGGAGGGGGGGAAAAACTGTTTTTT. The chain carries TRBV4-2 and TRBJ1-4, with a tentative D call TRBD1 (6 bases). CDR1 is LGHNA and CDR2 is YNFKEQ in the germline V gene. The CDR3 is 13 amino acids. V dropped 7 bases and J dropped 8 bases, with 14 bases sitting between them.

The chain employs TRBV6-5 and TRBJ2-7, with a weak D call TRBD1 (5 bases). This CDR3 contains 13 residues. The germline V and J ends were trimmed by 7 bases and 0 bases, with 10 bases remaining between them. Germline CDR1 reads MNHEY; CDR2 reads SVGAGI. In DNA form, the CDR3 reads TGTGCCAGCAACGGAAGGGGCTCCTACGAGCAGTACTTC. Amino acid sequence: CASNGRGSYEQYF.

This clone was found once. V gene TRBV21-1 combines with J gene TRBJ2-5; the table assigns TRBD1, which was not confirmed against the DNA. TRBV21-1 is assigned pseudogene status. The CDR3 consists of 15 residues. CDR3: CASSNWQGSQETQYF. CDR3 bases: TGTGCCAGCAGCAACTGGCAGGGGAGCCAAGAGACCCAGTACTTC.

The chain recombines TRBV9 with TRBJ2-2, with 8 bases identical to TRBD2. This CDR3 region has 17 residues. The germline gives CDR1 SGDLS, CDR2 YYNGEE. V lost 4 bases and J lost 3; bases outside the gene matches: 11. In DNA, the CDR3 is TGTGCCAGCAGCCCCCTCCCAACTAGCGGAGACACCGGGGAGCTGTTTTTT. Protein: CASSPLPTSGDTGELFF.

This clone was detected a few times. The chain joins TRBV7-3 to TRBJ2-7, with D possibly matching TRBD1 (6 bases). The CDR3 has 13 amino acids. CDR1 is SGHTA and CDR2 is FQGTGA in the germline V gene. The V end was cut by 5 bases, the J end by 5 bases, with 13 bases between. Here the CDR3 reads CASSPSQGNEQYF. For the CDR3, the DNA is TGTGCCAGCAGCCCATCACAGGGTAACGAGCAGTACTTC.

The table lists this clone with a few counts. One base away lies a much larger clone, so this may be a sequencing read error. The V and J genes are TRBV4-2 and TRBJ2-1, with a tentative D call TRBD1 (5 bases). This CDR3 contains 18 residues. Germline V gives CDR1 LGHNA, CDR2 YNFKEQ. V lost 0 bases, J lost 4 bases, and 19 bases lay in between. The CDR3 sequence is CASSQEPAGLPAYNEQFF. CDR3 bases: TGTGCCAGCAGCCAAGAGCCCGCAGGGCTCCCTGCTTACAATGAGCAGTTCTTC.

CDR3 in DNA: TGTGCCAGTAGTAGAAACAGGGGGCGCAATGAAAAACTGTTTTTT. Translation gives CASSRNRGRNEKLFF. The chain has TRBV19 and TRBJ1-4; 9 nucleotides match TRBD1. After removal of 4 bases from V and 5 bases from J, the junction contained 5 bases not matched to a gene. In germline, CDR1 is LNHDA, CDR2 SQIVND (reference sequence). The CDR3 consists of 15 residues.

The chain uses TRBV11-2 and TRBJ2-1, with D tentatively TRBD2 (6 bases). The CDR3 has 15 residues. Germline CDR1 is SGHAT and CDR2 is FQNNGV. The V gene lost 1 base and the J gene lost 1 base, with 8 bases spanning the gap. The CDR3 loop is CASSLAGGSYNEQFF. DNA of the CDR3: TGTGCCAGCAGCTTAGCCGGGGGTTCCTACAATGAGCAGTTCTTC.

The rearrangement links TRBV11-2 to TRBJ2-3, with 10 bases that match TRBD2. This CDR3 comprises 19 residues. The J segment lost 0 bases and the V segment lost 6 bases, leaving 15 bases of the junction unmatched. Per the germline V gene, CDR1 is SGHAT and CDR2 is FQNNGV. The CDR3 DNA reads TGTGCCAGCAGTATTTACGGACTAGCGGAGATTTCTAGCACAGATACGCAGTATTTT. As protein: CASSIYGLAEISSTDTQYF. The variable domain in full, completed from reference TRBV11-2 and TRBJ2-3, reads EAGVAQSPRYKIIEKRQSVAFWCNPISGHATLYWYQQILGQGPKLLIQFQNNGVVDDSQLPKDRFSAERLKGVDSTLKIQPAKLEDSAVYLCASSIYGLAEISSTDTQYFGPGTRLTVL.

The CDR3 reads CASSAIRGQGGDIQYF. The CDR3 DNA sequence: TGTGCCAGCAGCGCCATAAGGGGACAGGGAGGGGACATTCAGTACTTC. The rearrangement uses TRBV9 and TRBJ2-4; TRBD1 agrees at 9 bases. This CDR3 is built from 16 residues. With 3 bases clipped from V and 8 bases from J, the junction kept 12 bases outside the gene matches. Germline-derived CDR1 and CDR2 are SGDLS and YYNGEE.

The rearrangement uses TRBV18 and TRBJ1-1, with unresolved D. The CDR3 consists of 12 residues. Looked up from germline, CDR1 is KGHSH and CDR2 is LQKENI. V was shortened by 6 bases and J by 0 bases, with 5 bases between the two germline ends. The chain's CDR3 is CASSNLNTEAFF. The CDR3 coding sequence is TGTGCCAGCTCGAACTTGAACACTGAAGCTTTCTTT. The full variable domain, rest sourced from reference TRBV18 and TRBJ1-1, is NAGVMQNPRHLVRRRGQEARLRCSPMKGHSHVYWYRQLPEEGLKFMVYLQKENIIDESGMPKERFSAEFPKEGPSILRIQQVVRGDSAAYFCASSNLNTEAFFGQGTRLTVV.

This chain uses TRBV6-5 with TRBJ2-2; D is perhaps TRBD1 (6 bases). V was cut by 6 bases and J by 4 bases, with 15 bases left in between. The germline CDR1 and CDR2 sequences are MNHEY and SVGAGI. The CDR3 runs to 15 residues. The CDR3 sequence: CASRIGTKGTGELFF. The CDR3 DNA follows: TGTGCCAGCAGAATCGGGACAAAGGGCACCGGGGAGCTGTTTTTT.

This clone has just a few counts. The V and J genes are TRBV7-9 and TRBJ2-1; no firm D call. The length of the CDR3 is 13 residues. Germline values: CDR1 SEHNR, CDR2 FQNEAQ (reference sequence). The V end lost 1 base, the J end lost 3 bases, and 4 bases lay between the germline ends. This CDR3 is CASSLGSYNEQFF. Written as DNA, the CDR3 is TGTGCCAGCAGCTTAGGCAGCTACAATGAGCAGTTCTTC.

This chain links TRBV5-5 with TRBJ1-2, with TRBD1 matching over 7 bases. From germline, CDR1 is SGHKS and CDR2 YYEKEE (reference sequence). The trim removed 2 bases at V and 7 bases at J, leaving 8 bases unmatched. CDR3 size: 14 residues. The CDR3 loop is CASSLPGTVVGYTF. The CDR3 DNA follows: TGTGCCAGCAGCTTACCCGGGACAGTTGTTGGCTACACCTTC.

The gene calls are TRBV28 and TRBJ1-1; 8 bases are shared with TRBD1. From germline, CDR1 is MDHEN and CDR2 SYDVKM. This CDR3 spans 15 amino acids. After removal of 1 base from V and 3 bases from J, the junction contained 4 bases not matched to a gene. The CDR3: CASSLLETGDTEAFF. Here the CDR3 DNA reads TGTGCCAGCAGTTTATTAGAGACAGGGGACACTGAAGCTTTCTTT. Together with reference TRBV28 and TRBJ1-1, the CDR3 gives the full variable domain: DVKVTQSSRYLVKRTGEKVFLECVQDMDHENMFWYRQDPGLGLRLIYFSYDVKMKEKGDIPEGYSVSREKKERFSLILESASTNQTSMYLCASSLLETGDTEAFFGQGTRLTVV.

The chain is built from TRBV10-3 and TRBJ2-7, with D tentatively TRBD1 (6 bases). The germline CDR1 and CDR2 sequences are ENHRY and SYGVKD. This CDR3 comprises 14 residues. V lost 6 bases and J lost 2, with 14 bases in between. In DNA, the CDR3 is TGTGCCATCAGGATGCGACAGGAGCCCTACGAGCAGTACTTC. Protein sequence: CAIRMRQEPYEQYF.

This rearrangement joins TRBV15 to TRBJ2-1; the D gene is possibly TRBD2 (6 bases). V dropped 3 bases and J dropped 5 bases, with 20 bases sitting between them. This CDR3 comprises 17 residues. CDR1 is LNHNV and CDR2 is YYDKDF in the germline V gene (reference sequence). Here the CDR3 reads CATSSAPGAGIHNEQFF. The CDR3 nucleotides read TGTGCCACCAGCAGTGCCCCCGGTGCGGGAATTCACAATGAGCAGTTCTTC.

This clone was seen a handful of times. The chain is built from TRBV18 and TRBJ1-1, with no clear D. Per the germline V gene, CDR1 is KGHSH and CDR2 is LQKENI. The CDR3 is 17 residues long. Deletions cut 3 bases from V and 0 bases from J, with 17 bases between. DNA of the CDR3: TGTGCCAGCTCACCTAGAGCGGTCTTACCCATGAACACTGAAGCTTTCTTT. Translation gives CASSPRAVLPMNTEAFF.